These 20 T cell receptor beta chains share one sample of origin, sequenced in a study of early stage breast cancer tumors. Sequencing was performed with immunoSEQ multiplex PCR; in TCRdb, only in-frame clones are kept and a portion is missing. The table shows tens of thousands of clones, with roughly 80% occurring only once. The sample taken for sequencing was blood. The receptors come from a person aged 30 to 39 with breast cancer.

The V call is TRBV27, the J call TRBJ2-7, with a possible D match to TRBD2 (6 bases). CDR1 MNHEY and CDR2 SMNVEV come from the germline V gene (reference sequence). The V end was cut by 2 bases, the J end by 0 bases, with 14 bases between. The CDR3 contains 16 residues. The CDR3 DNA reads TGTGCCAGCAGTTTAATGTGGCGGGGCAGCTCCTACGAGCAGTACTTC. This codes for CASSLMWRGSSYEQYF.

The chain couples TRBV7-7 to TRBJ2-2; the D gene is possibly TRBD1 (6 bases). The germline V gene encodes CDR1 SSHAT and CDR2 FNYEAQ (reference sequence). The CDR3 totals 14 residues. The ends were cut back, 5 bases at V and 7 bases at J, with 14 bases in the middle. The CDR3 DNA sequence: TGTGCCAGCAGCCCACGGGCAGGGGTCGGGGAGCTGTTTTTT. It encodes CASSPRAGVGELFF.

The rearrangement links TRBV5-4 to TRBJ2-1; D remains unclear. The V gene lost 3 bases and the J gene lost 0 bases, with 10 bases spanning the gap. CDR1 is SGHNT, CDR2 YYREEE, per germline (reference sequence). The CDR3 covers 15 residues. CDR3 sequence: CASSSGSRSYNEQFF. The CDR3 DNA is TGTGCCAGCAGCTCTGGGTCCCGCTCCTACAATGAGCAGTTCTTC.

The chain couples TRBV29-1 to TRBJ2-7; D possibly corresponds to TRBD2 (6 bases). Trimming removed 2 bases at V and 2 bases at J, with 16 bases between. The CDR3 runs to 15 residues. In germline, CDR1 is SQVTM, CDR2 ANQGSEA. CDR3 sequence reads: CSVELRASVTYEQYF. For the CDR3, the DNA is TGCAGCGTTGAACTCCGGGCTAGCGTTACCTACGAGCAGTACTTC.

There are a few counts of this clone. The chain links TRBV10-2 to TRBJ1-2; D remains unclear. The V end was cut by 0 bases, the J end by 8 bases, with 7 bases between. The germline V gene encodes CDR1 WSHSY and CDR2 SAAADI. This CDR3 has 12 residues. This CDR3 is CASSESFGGYTF. In DNA form, the CDR3 reads TGCGCCAGCAGTGAGTCGTTCGGCGGCTACACCTTC.

The chain employs TRBV19 and TRBJ2-1, with 7 bases identical to TRBD2. The germline gives CDR1 LNHDA, CDR2 SQIVND (reference sequence). V trimming: 3 bases; J trimming: 8 bases; junction bases outside the gene matches: 10. The CDR3 is 15 amino acids. CDR3 loop: CASSIAGAFMDEQFF. The CDR3, as DNA: TGTGCCAGTAGTATCGCGGGAGCATTCATGGATGAGCAGTTCTTC.

This clone was recorded a few times. This chain links TRBV5-4 with TRBJ2-1; no definite D call. Germline CDR1 reads SGHNT; CDR2 reads YYREEE (reference sequence). This CDR3 region has 13 residues. Deletions cut 4 bases from V and 5 bases from J, with 10 bases between. The CDR3 loop reads CASSPEPDNEQFF. CDR3 DNA sequence: TGTGCCAGCAGCCCTGAACCAGACAATGAGCAGTTCTTC.

V and J are TRBV2 and TRBJ2-5, with no clear D. Trimming removed 4 bases at V and 7 bases at J, with 10 bases between. In germline, CDR1 is SNHLY, CDR2 FYNNEI. CDR3 length equals 12 residues. CDR3 sequence reads: CASSALSGTQYF. CDR3 nucleotide sequence: TGTGCCAGCAGTGCACTCTCGGGGACCCAGTACTTC.

The V gene is TRBV5-1, the J gene TRBJ1-6, with TRBD1 matching 9 bases. The CDR3 runs 18 residues. Germline lookup yields CDR1 SGHRS and CDR2 YFSETQ. With V trimmed by 0 bases and J by 8 bases, 12 bases remained unmatched. CDR3 sequence: CASSLENAGTGWDSPLHF. CDR3 DNA: TGCGCCAGCAGCTTGGAAAATGCAGGGACAGGGTGGGATTCACCCCTCCACTTT.

V usage is TRBV4-3 and J usage is TRBJ1-1; 8 positions agree with TRBD1. The V gene's germline CDR1 is LGHNA and CDR2 YSLEER. The CDR3 contains 13 residues. The junction had 4 bases not matched to a gene; V was cut back by 4 bases and J by 6 bases. CDR3 residues: CASSLDRGPEAFF. Written as DNA, the CDR3 is TGCGCCAGCAGCCTAGACAGGGGCCCTGAAGCTTTCTTT.

The chain recombines TRBV30 with TRBJ2-7; no clear D. The CDR3 has 12 amino acids. The germline V gene has CDR1 GTSNPN and CDR2 SVGIG (reference sequence). The V end lost 4 bases, the J end lost 0 bases, and 7 bases lay between the germline ends. The CDR3 protein is CAWTPSSYEQYF. For the CDR3, the DNA is TGTGCCTGGACGCCGAGCTCCTACGAGCAGTACTTC.

The chain joins TRBV7-9 to TRBJ1-1, with 7 bases identical to TRBD1. V trimming: 8 bases; J trimming: 2 bases; junction bases outside the gene matches: 8. Germline V lookup: CDR1 SEHNR, CDR2 FQNEAQ (reference sequence). This CDR3 comprises 14 residues. The CDR3 loop is CASRTGQLNTEAFF. The CDR3, as DNA: TGTGCCAGCCGGACGGGACAGCTCAACACTGAAGCTTTCTTT.

This chain uses TRBV6-5 with TRBJ1-5; 7 bases map to TRBD1. The CDR3 consists of 16 residues. Looked up from germline, CDR1 is MNHEY and CDR2 is SVGAGI. V trimming: 2 bases; J trimming: 2 bases; junction bases outside the gene matches: 6. CDR3 DNA sequence: TGTGCCAGCAGTTACAACACAGGGGACGGCAATCAGCCCCAGCATTTT. Translation gives CASSYNTGDGNQPQHF.

The chain employs TRBV6-6 and TRBJ1-4; D is unclear. Germline CDR1 is MNHNY and CDR2 is SVGAGI (reference sequence). This CDR3 spans 13 amino acids. Trimming took off 2 bases at V and 10 bases at J, with 11 bases between the two ends. CDR3: CASSYLAPGKLFF. The CDR3 bases are TGTGCCAGCAGTTACCTCGCCCCAGGAAAACTGTTTTTT.

This chain connects TRBV4-2 to TRBJ2-3, with 7 bases fitting TRBD2. V dropped 4 bases and J dropped 0; count of bases not matched to a gene: 10. The CDR3 length is 17 residues. Germline CDR1 reads LGHNA; CDR2 reads YNFKEQ. CDR3 DNA: TGTGCCAGCAGCCCTCGGGCGGGGGATGTTAGCACAGATACGCAGTATTTT. Residues: CASSPRAGDVSTDTQYF.

The rearrangement joins TRBV6-6 to TRBJ1-2; D ambiguous. This CDR3 is built from 13 residues. Germline loops: CDR1 MNHNY, CDR2 SVGAGI (reference sequence). V lost 6 bases and J lost 4, with 12 bases in between. CDR3 DNA sequence: TGTGCCAGCAGGGAGTTGACGGGCTATGGCTACACCTTC. Protein product: CASRELTGYGYTF.

The chain couples TRBV4-1 to TRBJ1-1, with unresolved D. This CDR3 region has 14 residues. Looked up from germline, CDR1 is MGHRA and CDR2 is YSYEKL. With 1 base removed from V and 6 bases from J, the gap between germline ends came to 12 bases. The CDR3 nucleotides are TGCGCCAGCAGCCAAGGTATCCTTAATTCTGAAGCTTTCTTT. Translation gives CASSQGILNSEAFF.

The chain uses TRBV15 and TRBJ1-4; TRBD1 aligns across 7 bases. The V gene end was trimmed by 3 bases and the J gene end by 8 bases; junction bases not matched to a gene: 12. CDR1 is LNHNV and CDR2 is YYDKDF in the germline V gene (reference sequence). The length of the CDR3 is 16 residues. CDR3 in DNA: TGTGCCACCAGCAGGAGACAGGGCAGAGCTGGCGAAAAACTGTTTTTT. It codes for CATSRRQGRAGEKLFF. Full variable domain (remainder filled in from reference TRBV15 and TRBJ1-4): DAMVIQNPRYQVTQFGKPVTLSCSQTLNHNVMYWYQQKSSQAPKLLFHYYDKDFNNEADTPDNFQSRRPNTSFCFLDIRSPGLGDTAMYLCATSRRQGRAGEKLFFGSGTQLSVL.

The chain is built from TRBV5-1 and TRBJ2-5; TRBD1 is a possible D gene (5 bases). CDR1 is SGHRS and CDR2 is YFSETQ in the germline V gene. Deletions cut 0 bases from V and 5 bases from J, with 5 bases between. The CDR3 is 12 amino acids. CDR3 loop: CASSLEGETQYF. DNA of the CDR3: TGCGCCAGCAGCTTGGAGGGGGAGACCCAGTACTTC.

This clone was picked up a small number of times. The rearrangement links TRBV4-2 to TRBJ1-1; D unclear. This CDR3 has 15 amino acids. Trimming removed 1 base from V and 1 base from J, with 10 bases in between. Germline-derived CDR1 and CDR2 are LGHNA and YNFKEQ. CDR3 bases: TGTGCCAGCAGCCAAGCCTGGTCTCGGAACACTGAAGCTTTCTTT. It yields the protein CASSQAWSRNTEAFF.